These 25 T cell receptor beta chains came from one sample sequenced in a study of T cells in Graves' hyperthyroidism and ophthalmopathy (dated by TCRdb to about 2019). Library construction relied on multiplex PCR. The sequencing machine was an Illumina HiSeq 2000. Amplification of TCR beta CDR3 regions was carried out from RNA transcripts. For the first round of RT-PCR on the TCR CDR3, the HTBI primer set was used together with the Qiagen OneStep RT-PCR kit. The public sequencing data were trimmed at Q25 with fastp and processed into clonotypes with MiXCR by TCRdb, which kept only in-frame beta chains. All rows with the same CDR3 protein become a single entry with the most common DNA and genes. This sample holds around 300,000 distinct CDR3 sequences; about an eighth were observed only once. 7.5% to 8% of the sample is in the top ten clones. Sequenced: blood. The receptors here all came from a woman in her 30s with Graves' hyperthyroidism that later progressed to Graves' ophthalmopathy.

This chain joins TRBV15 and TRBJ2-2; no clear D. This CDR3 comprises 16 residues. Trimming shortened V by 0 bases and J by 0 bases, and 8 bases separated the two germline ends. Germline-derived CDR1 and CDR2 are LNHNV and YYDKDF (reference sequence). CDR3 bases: TGTGCCACCAGCAGAGATCGTGGGCCGAACACCGGGGAGCTGTTTTTT. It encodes CATSRDRGPNTGELFF.

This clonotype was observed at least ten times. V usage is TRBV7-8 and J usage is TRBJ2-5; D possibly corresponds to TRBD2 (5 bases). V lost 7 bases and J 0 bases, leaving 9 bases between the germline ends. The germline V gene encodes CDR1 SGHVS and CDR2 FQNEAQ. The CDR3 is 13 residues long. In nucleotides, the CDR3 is TGTGCCAGCAATTCGGGGAACCAAGAGACCCAGTACTTC. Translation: CASNSGNQETQYF.

The CDR3 is CASSSTGGESNGYTF. For the CDR3, the DNA is TGCGCCAGCAGCTCGACAGGGGGCGAGAGCAATGGCTACACCTTC. The genes are TRBV5-1 and TRBJ1-2, with 10 bases matching TRBD1. The CDR3 has 15 amino acids. Germline V gene lookup returns CDR1 SGHRS and CDR2 YFSETQ. Unmatched junction bases numbered 8, after V lost 3 bases and J lost 6 bases.

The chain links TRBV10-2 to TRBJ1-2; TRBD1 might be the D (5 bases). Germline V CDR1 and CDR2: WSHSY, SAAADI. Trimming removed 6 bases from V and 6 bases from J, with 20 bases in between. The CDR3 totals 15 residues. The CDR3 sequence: CASRPRGDLTDGYTF. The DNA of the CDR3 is TGCGCCAGCAGGCCACGGGGGGATCTGACCGATGGCTACACCTTC.

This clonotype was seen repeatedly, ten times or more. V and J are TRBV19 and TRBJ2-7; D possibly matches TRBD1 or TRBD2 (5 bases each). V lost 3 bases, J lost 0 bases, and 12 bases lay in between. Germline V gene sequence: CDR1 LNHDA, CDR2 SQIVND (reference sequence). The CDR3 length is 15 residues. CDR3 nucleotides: TGTGCCAGTAGTATTGGGGACCAGAACTCCTACGAGCAGTACTTC. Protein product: CASSIGDQNSYEQYF.

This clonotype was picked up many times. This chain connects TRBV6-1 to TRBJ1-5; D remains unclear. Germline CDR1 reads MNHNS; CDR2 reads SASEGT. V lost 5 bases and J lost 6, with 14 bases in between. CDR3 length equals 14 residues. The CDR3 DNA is TGTGCCAGCAGTTCGTTGGGGTTAGGTCAGCCCCAGCATTTT. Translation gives CASSSLGLGQPQHF.

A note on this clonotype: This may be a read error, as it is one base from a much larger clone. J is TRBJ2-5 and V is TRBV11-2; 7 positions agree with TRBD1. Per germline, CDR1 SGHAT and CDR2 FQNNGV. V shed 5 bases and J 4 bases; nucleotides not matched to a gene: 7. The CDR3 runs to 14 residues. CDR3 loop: CASSPRPGGETQYF. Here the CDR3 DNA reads TGTGCCAGCAGCCCGAGGCCAGGGGGAGAGACCCAGTACTTC. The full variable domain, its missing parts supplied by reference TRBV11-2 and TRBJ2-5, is EAGVAQSPRYKIIEKRQSVAFWCNPISGHATLYWYQQILGQGPKLLIQFQNNGVVDDSQLPKDRFSAERLKGVDSTLKIQPAKLEDSAVYLCASSPRPGGETQYFGPGTRLLVL.

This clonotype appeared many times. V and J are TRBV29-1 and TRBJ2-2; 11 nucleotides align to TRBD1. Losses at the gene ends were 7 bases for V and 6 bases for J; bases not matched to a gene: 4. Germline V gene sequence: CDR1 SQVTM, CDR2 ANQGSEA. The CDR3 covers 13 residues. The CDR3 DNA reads TGCAGCGGGGGGACAGGGGGTTCCGGGGAGCTGTTTTTT. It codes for CSGGTGGSGELFF.

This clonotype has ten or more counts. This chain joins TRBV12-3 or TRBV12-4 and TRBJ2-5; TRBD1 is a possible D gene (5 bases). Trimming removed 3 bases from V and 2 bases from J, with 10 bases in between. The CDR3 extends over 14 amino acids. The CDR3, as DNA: TGTGCCAGCAGTTTTGGGGCCGAACAAGAGACCCAGTACTTC. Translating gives CASSFGAEQETQYF.

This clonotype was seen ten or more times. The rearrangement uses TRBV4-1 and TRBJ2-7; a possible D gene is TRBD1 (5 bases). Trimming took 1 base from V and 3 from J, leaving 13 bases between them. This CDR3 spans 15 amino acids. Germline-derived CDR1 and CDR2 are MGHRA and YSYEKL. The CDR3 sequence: CASSQAQGSIYEQYF. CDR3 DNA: TGCGCCAGCAGCCAAGCGCAGGGTTCGATCTACGAGCAGTACTTC.

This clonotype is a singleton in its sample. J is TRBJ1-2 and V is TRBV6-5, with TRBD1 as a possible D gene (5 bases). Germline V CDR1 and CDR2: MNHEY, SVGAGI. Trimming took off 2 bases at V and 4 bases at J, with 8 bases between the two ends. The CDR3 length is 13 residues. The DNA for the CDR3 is TGTGCCAGCAGTTACGCGGACACCTATGGCTACACCTTC. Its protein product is CASSYADTYGYTF.

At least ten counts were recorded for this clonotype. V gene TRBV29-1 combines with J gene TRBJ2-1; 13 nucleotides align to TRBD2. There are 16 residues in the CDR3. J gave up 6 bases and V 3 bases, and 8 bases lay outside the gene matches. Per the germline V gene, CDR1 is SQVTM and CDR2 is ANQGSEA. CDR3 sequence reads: CSVEGLLAGGPNEQFF. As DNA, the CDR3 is TGCAGCGTTGAGGGATTACTAGCGGGAGGGCCCAATGAGCAGTTCTTC.

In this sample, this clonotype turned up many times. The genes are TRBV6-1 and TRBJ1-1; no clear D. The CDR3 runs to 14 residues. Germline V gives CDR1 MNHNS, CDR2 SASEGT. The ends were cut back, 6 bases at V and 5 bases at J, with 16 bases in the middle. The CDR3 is CASSSVGRPTEAFF. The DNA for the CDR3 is TGTGCCAGCAGCTCGGTGGGCAGGCCTACTGAAGCTTTCTTT.

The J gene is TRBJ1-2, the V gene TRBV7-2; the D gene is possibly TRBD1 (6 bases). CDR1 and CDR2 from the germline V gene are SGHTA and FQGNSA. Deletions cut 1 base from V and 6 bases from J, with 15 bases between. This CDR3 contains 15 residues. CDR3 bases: TGTGCCAGCAGCTTAGTGGTCGCAGGGGTGGATGGCTACACCTTC. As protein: CASSLVVAGVDGYTF.

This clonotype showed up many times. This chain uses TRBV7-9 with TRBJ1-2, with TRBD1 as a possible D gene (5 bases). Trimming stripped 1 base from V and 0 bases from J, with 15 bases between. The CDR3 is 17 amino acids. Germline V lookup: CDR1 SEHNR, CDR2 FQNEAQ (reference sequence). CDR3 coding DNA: TGTGCCAGCAGCTTAGGCCCCGGGACCTCCTCTAACTATGGCTACACCTTC. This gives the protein CASSLGPGTSSNYGYTF.

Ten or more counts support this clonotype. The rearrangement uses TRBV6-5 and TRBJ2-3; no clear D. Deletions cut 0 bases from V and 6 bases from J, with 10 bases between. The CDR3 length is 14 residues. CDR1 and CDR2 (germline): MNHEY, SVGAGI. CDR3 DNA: TGTGCCAGCAGTTACTCTATCGCCGCGGATACGCAGTATTTT. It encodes CASSYSIAADTQYF.

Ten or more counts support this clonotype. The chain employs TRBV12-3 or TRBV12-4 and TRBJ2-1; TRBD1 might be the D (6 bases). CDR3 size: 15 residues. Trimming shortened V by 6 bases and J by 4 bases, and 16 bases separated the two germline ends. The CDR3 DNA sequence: TGTGCCAGCAGCTTCCCCCAGGGGATGTACAATGAGCAGTTCTTC. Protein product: CASSFPQGMYNEQFF.

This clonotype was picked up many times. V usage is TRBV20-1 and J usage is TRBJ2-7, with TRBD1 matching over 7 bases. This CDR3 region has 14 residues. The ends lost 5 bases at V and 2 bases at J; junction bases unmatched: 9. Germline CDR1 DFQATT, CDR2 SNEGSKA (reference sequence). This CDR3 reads CSAVSTGSPYEQYF. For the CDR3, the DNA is TGCAGTGCTGTATCGACAGGGTCCCCCTACGAGCAGTACTTC.

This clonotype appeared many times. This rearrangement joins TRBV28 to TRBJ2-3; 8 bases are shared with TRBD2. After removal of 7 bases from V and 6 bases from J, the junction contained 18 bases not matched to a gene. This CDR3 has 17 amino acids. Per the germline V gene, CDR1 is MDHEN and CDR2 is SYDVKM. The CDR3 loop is CASNAPVAGRTTDTQYF. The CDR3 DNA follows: TGTGCCAGCAATGCCCCAGTAGCGGGACGGACGACGGATACGCAGTATTTT.

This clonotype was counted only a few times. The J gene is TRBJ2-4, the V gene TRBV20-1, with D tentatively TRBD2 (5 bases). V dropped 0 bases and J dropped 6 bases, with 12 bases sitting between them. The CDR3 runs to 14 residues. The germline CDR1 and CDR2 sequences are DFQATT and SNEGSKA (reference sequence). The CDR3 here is CSAREGVLRNIQYF. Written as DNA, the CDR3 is TGCAGTGCTAGAGAGGGAGTGCTTCGAAACATTCAGTACTTC.

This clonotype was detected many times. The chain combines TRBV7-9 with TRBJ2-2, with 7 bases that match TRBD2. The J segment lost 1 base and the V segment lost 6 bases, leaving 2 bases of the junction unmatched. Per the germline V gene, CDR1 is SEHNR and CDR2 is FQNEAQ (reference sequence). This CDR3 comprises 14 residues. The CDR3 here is CASRLAQNTGELFF. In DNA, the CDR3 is TGTGCCAGCAGACTAGCGCAGAACACCGGGGAGCTGTTTTTT.

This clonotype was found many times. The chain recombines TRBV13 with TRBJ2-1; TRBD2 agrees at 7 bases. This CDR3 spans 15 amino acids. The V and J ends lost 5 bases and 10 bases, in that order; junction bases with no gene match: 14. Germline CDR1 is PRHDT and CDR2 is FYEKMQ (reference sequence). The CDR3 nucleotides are TGTGCCAGCAGCCCCGGTGGATTTTCGCGGGAGGAGCAGTTCTTC. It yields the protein CASSPGGFSREEQFF.

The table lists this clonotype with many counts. In nucleotides, the CDR3 is TGTGCCAGCAGCTTACAGGTGGAGACCCAGTACTTC. It specifies CASSLQVETQYF. V and J are TRBV13 and TRBJ2-5; D gene ambiguous. Germline V gives CDR1 PRHDT, CDR2 FYEKMQ (reference sequence). The CDR3 has 12 residues. Trimming removed 2 bases from V and 5 bases from J, with 6 bases in between.

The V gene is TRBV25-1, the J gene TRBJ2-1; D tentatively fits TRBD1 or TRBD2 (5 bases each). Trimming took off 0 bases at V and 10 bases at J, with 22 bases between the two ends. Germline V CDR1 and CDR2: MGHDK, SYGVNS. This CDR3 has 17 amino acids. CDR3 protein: CASSEYVRGRDGNEQFF. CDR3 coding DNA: TGTGCCAGCAGTGAATACGTGAGGGGAAGGGATGGCAACGAGCAGTTCTTC.

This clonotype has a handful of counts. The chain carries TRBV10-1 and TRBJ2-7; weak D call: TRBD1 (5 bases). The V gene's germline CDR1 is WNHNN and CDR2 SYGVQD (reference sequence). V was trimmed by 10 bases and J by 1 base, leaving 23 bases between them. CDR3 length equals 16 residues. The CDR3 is CATNLVSRQLSYEQYF. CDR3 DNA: TGCGCCACCAACCTAGTAAGCCGACAGTTATCCTACGAGCAGTACTTC.